The 4 T cell receptor beta chains below were found in one sample sequenced in a study of cytomegalovirus exposure and HLA in healthy donors. The data were produced by immunoSEQ multiplex PCR, yet TCRdb's version contains in-frame clones alone and is incomplete. The sample shows around 150,000 clones, 89% of them seen only once. The specimen sequenced was PBMCs. The receptor set was obtained from a woman under 30 in good health and CMV-seropositive.

V and J are TRBV10-3 and TRBJ2-7, with 15 nucleotides matching TRBD2. Germline CDR1 reads ENHRY; CDR2 reads SYGVKD. The ends lost 5 bases at V and 7 bases at J; junction bases unmatched: 9. This CDR3 has 16 amino acids. DNA for the CDR3: TGTGCCATCAGTACGGGACTAGCGGGAGGCTTTGGAGAGCAGTACTTC. It translates to CAISTGLAGGFGEQYF.

This clone occurred once. J is TRBJ2-7 and V is TRBV10-2, with TRBD2 identical over 8 bases. Trimming removed 5 bases from V and 5 bases from J; junction bases left unmatched: 8. Germline assignment: CDR1 WSHSY and CDR2 SAAADI. The CDR3 extends over 14 amino acids. The CDR3 sequence is CASSPSGREDEQYF. DNA for the CDR3: TGCGCCAGCAGTCCCAGCGGGAGAGAGGACGAGCAGTACTTC.

The rearrangement links TRBV19 to TRBJ1-1; 7 bases line up with TRBD1. The V gene end was trimmed by 10 bases and the J gene end by 6 bases; junction bases not matched to a gene: 11. The CDR3 loop spans 13 amino acids. The germline V gene has CDR1 LNHDA and CDR2 SQIVND (reference sequence). The CDR3 DNA follows: TGTGCCACCCGTTCGACAGGGTCCGCTGAAGCTTTCTTT. This encodes CATRSTGSAEAFF. The variable domain in full, completed from reference TRBV19 and TRBJ1-1, reads DGGITQSPKYLFRKEGQNVTLSCEQNLNHDAMYWYRQDPGQGLRLIYYSQIVNDFQKGDIAEGYSVSREKKESFPLTVTSAQKNPTAFYLCATRSTGSAEAFFGQGTRLTVV.

The gene calls are TRBV5-1 and TRBJ1-4; D remains ambiguous. In germline, CDR1 is SGHRS, CDR2 YFSETQ. This CDR3 comprises 14 residues. Trimming removed 4 bases from V and 8 bases from J, with 15 bases in between. CDR3 in amino acids: CASSDAATGEKLFF. In DNA form, the CDR3 reads TGCGCCAGCAGCGACGCAGCAACCGGGGAAAAACTGTTTTTT.